This T cell receptor (beta chain) comes out of a study of regulatory T cells in long-lasting Graves disease. The table lists this clonotype with many counts. Its target is not known. Noted time point: persistent/refractory GD, antithyroid drugs over 5 years with positive TRAb. Extracted RNA from PBMCs served as the source of the TCR library. V trimming: 1 base; J trimming: 4 bases; junction bases outside the gene matches: 11. The germline CDR1 and CDR2 sequences are SNHLY and FYNNEI. This CDR3 has 17 residues. Building of the TCR beta libraries involved iRepertoire HTBI primers and Arm-PCR of CDR3 regions. TCRdb re-called the multiplex PCR reads with MiXCR, one entry per CDR3 protein. The sample records almost 350,000 distinct CDR3 sequences, around a fifth being singletons. Points from the study as a whole: Persistent patients had a count of shared public clonotypes (roughly 2,500) that exceeded that of new patients (around 1,000).

V usage is TRBV2 and J usage is TRBJ2-7; 9 bases agree with TRBD1. The clonotype originates from a female donor with Graves disease. Material: peripheral blood mononuclear cells (PBMCs), obtained when the disease was refractory, from a patient treated with antithyroid drugs. As DNA, the CDR3 is TGTGCCAGCAGTGAAGGAGCTACAGGGGGCTACTGGTACGAGCAGTACTTC. Its protein is CASSEGATGGYWYEQYF.